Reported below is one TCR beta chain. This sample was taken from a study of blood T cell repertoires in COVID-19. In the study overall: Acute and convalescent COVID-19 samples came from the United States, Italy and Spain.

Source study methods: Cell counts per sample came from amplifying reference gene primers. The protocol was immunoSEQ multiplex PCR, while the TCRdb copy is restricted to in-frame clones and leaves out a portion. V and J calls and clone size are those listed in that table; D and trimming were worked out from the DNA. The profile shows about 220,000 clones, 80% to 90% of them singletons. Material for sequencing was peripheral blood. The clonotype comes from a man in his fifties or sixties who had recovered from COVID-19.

As DNA, the CDR3 is TGCGCCAGCAGCCAAGATAGGTTCCAGGGGGCAGGAAACACCATATATTTT. Protein: CASSQDRFQGAGNTIYF. This rearrangement joins TRBV4-1 to TRBJ1-3; the match to TRBD1 covers 8 bases. This CDR3 has 17 amino acids. Per the germline V gene, CDR1 is MGHRA and CDR2 is YSYEKL. V lost 0 bases and J lost 4; bases outside the gene matches: 8.